These 32 T cell receptor beta chains were sequenced from one sample in a study of cytomegalovirus exposure and HLA in healthy donors. 60 Vbeta and 13 Jbeta primers were used in PCR. Using immunoSEQ multiplex PCR, the repertoire was profiled, and TCRdb retains in-frame clones only, with some absent. The sample includes over 110,000 clones, around four fifths of them seen just once. The specimen sequenced was PBMCs. The receptors were sampled from a male donor in good health and CMV-seropositive.

The J gene is TRBJ2-1, the V gene TRBV4-2; TRBD2 agrees at 9 bases. CDR3 length: 17 residues. V gave up 4 bases and J gave up 1 base; unmatched junction bases: 8. Germline CDR1 is LGHNA and CDR2 is YNFKEQ. CDR3 DNA sequence: TGTGCCAGCAGCCTAACGAGCGGGGGGTTTTCCTACAATGAGCAGTTCTTC. This translates into CASSLTSGGFSYNEQFF.

This chain joins TRBV5-6 and TRBJ1-1, with a tentative D call TRBD1 (6 bases). The CDR3 runs to 13 residues. V lost 5 bases and J lost 3, with 11 bases in between. The germline V gene encodes CDR1 SGHDT and CDR2 YYEEEE. The CDR3 nucleotides are TGTGCCAGCAGGCTAGGGGGTGACACTGAAGCTTTCTTT. Protein product: CASRLGGDTEAFF.

The chain combines TRBV7-2 with TRBJ2-3, with TRBD2 matching 16 bases. The CDR3 runs 17 residues. V lost 2 bases, J lost 12 bases, and 11 bases stayed unmatched. Germline V gene data show CDR1 as SGHTA and CDR2 as FQGNSA. The CDR3 loop reads CASSLTFSGTSGRGQYF. The CDR3 DNA is TGTGCCAGCAGCTTAACCTTTTCCGGGACTAGCGGGAGGGGACAGTATTTT.

This clone was seen once. The genes are TRBV6-1 and TRBJ2-7; 8 bases line up with TRBD1. With V trimmed by 4 bases and J by 1 base, 3 bases remained unmatched. Per the germline V gene, CDR1 is MNHNS and CDR2 is SASEGT. This CDR3 is 14 amino acids long. The CDR3 sequence: CASSAGTGSYEQYF. For the CDR3, the DNA is TGTGCCAGCAGTGCCGGGACAGGTTCCTACGAGCAGTACTTC.

V and J are TRBV27 and TRBJ2-7, with 15 bases matching TRBD2. CDR3 length equals 19 residues. The V segment lost 5 bases and the J segment 1 base; nucleotides outside the gene matches: 12. The germline V gene encodes CDR1 MNHEY and CDR2 SMNVEV (reference sequence). Written as DNA, the CDR3 is TGTGCCAGCAGTCCCCATCCCGGGACTAGCGGGAGGATTTCCTACGAGCAGTACTTC. The encoded protein is CASSPHPGTSGRISYEQYF.

CDR3 bases: TGTGCCAGCTACCCGGCAGGGTCCTACAATGAGCAGTTCTTC. Translated: CASYPAGSYNEQFF. The gene calls are TRBV28 and TRBJ2-1, with D perhaps matching TRBD1 (5 bases). The CDR3 contains 14 residues. The ends were cut back, 8 bases at V and 1 base at J, with 12 bases in the middle. The germline V gene has CDR1 MDHEN and CDR2 SYDVKM.

J is TRBJ1-2 and V is TRBV21-1; the D call TRBD1 from the table was never checked on the DNA. TRBV21-1 is labeled a pseudogene. The CDR3 loop spans 11 amino acids. The CDR3 here is CASSKVQGYTF. DNA for the CDR3: TGTGCCAGCAGCAAAGTGCAGGGCTACACCTTC.

The chain recombines TRBV5-6 with TRBJ1-3; D is unclear. The CDR3 totals 17 residues. V was cut by 0 bases and J by 0 bases, with 13 bases left in between. The germline gives CDR1 SGHDT, CDR2 YYEEEE. CDR3 DNA: TGTGCCAGCAGCTTGGCCGTAAACCAACACTCTGGAAACACCATATATTTT. Amino acid sequence: CASSLAVNQHSGNTIYF.

The gene calls are TRBV19 and TRBJ2-1; TRBD1 agrees at 11 bases. The CDR3 is 15 amino acids. Trimming at V came to 1 base and at J to 7 bases, leaving 3 bases not matched to a gene. Germline lookup yields CDR1 LNHDA and CDR2 SQIVND (reference sequence). Here the CDR3 DNA reads TGTGCCAGTAGTATAGGGACAGGGGGCAGGAATGAGCAGTTCTTC. Its protein is CASSIGTGGRNEQFF.

This clone was observed once. The chain carries TRBV7-8 and TRBJ2-5; D is unclear. The CDR3 runs 14 residues. The V end was cut by 8 bases, the J end by 3 bases, with 16 bases between. Germline V gene data show CDR1 as SGHVS and CDR2 as FQNEAQ. For the CDR3, the DNA is TGTGCCAGCCGCCCCCTAGGTTTTAAAGAGACCCAGTACTTC. This sequence encodes CASRPLGFKETQYF.

The chain is built from TRBV5-8 and TRBJ1-2; 7 bases map to TRBD1. This CDR3 has 11 residues. Trimming at V came to 4 bases and at J to 8 bases, leaving 2 bases not matched to a gene. Germline V lookup: CDR1 SGHTS, CDR2 YDEGEE. CDR3 DNA: TGTGCCAGCAGCCGGGACAGCGGCTACACCTTC. Translated, it gives CASSRDSGYTF.

With regard to this clone: At one boundary the junction diverges from the germline segment, which might be a read error. The rearrangement links TRBV6-5 to TRBJ1-2; D ambiguous. CDR1 is MNHEY and CDR2 is SVGAGI in the germline V gene. This CDR3 region has 12 residues. In DNA form, the CDR3 reads TGTGCCAGCAGCCAAAACCACTATGGCTACCCCTTC. Translating it yields CASSQNHYGYPF.

Concerning this clone itself: The identical CDR3 is also encoded by other nucleotide sequences in the sample. This chain links TRBV4-2 with TRBJ2-7, with 14 positions matching TRBD2. Germline lookup yields CDR1 LGHNA and CDR2 YNFKEQ. The V gene end was trimmed by 0 bases and the J gene end by 1 base; junction bases not matched to a gene: 5. The CDR3 runs 18 residues. CDR3 region: CASSQDGLAGGLSYEQYF. CDR3 DNA sequence: TGTGCCAGCAGCCAAGACGGACTAGCGGGGGGACTTTCCTACGAGCAGTACTTC.

The gene calls are TRBV5-1 and TRBJ2-3; TRBD2 matches 9 bases. The V segment lost 0 bases and the J segment 1 base; nucleotides outside the gene matches: 9. Germline assignment: CDR1 SGHRS and CDR2 YFSETQ. The CDR3 has 18 residues. In DNA, the CDR3 is TGCGCCAGCAGCTTGGCGAGCGGGGGGCATGGGCGCACAGATACGCAGTATTTT. It is translated as CASSLASGGHGRTDTQYF.

This clone was recorded once. V is TRBV7-3 and J is TRBJ2-1; 11 nucleotides agree with TRBD2. V was clipped by 5 bases and J by 7 bases; unmatched bases: 7. The germline V gene encodes CDR1 SGHTA and CDR2 FQGTGA. CDR3 length: 15 residues. CDR3 coding DNA: TGTGCCAGCAGCCCACTAGCGGGAGCGATTAATGAGCAGTTCTTC. Protein: CASSPLAGAINEQFF.

The gene calls are TRBV7-2 and TRBJ1-5; TRBD1 is a possible D gene (5 bases). Trimming cost V 2 bases and J 7 bases, with 9 bases left between them. This CDR3 is built from 13 residues. The germline CDR1 and CDR2 sequences are SGHTA and FQGNSA. CDR3 loop: CASSLMQGQPQHF. In nucleotides, the CDR3 is TGTGCCAGCAGCTTAATGCAGGGCCAGCCCCAGCATTTT.

The V gene is TRBV10-2, the J gene TRBJ2-3; 16 nucleotides align to TRBD2. This CDR3 contains 17 residues. The trim removed 6 bases at V and 1 base at J, leaving 4 bases unmatched. Germline V CDR1 and CDR2: WSHSY, SAAADI. DNA for the CDR3: TGCGCCAGCAGAAGGGGACTAGCGGGGGGGGGCACAGATACGCAGTATTTT. Translation: CASRRGLAGGGTDTQYF.

This chain joins TRBV10-3 and TRBJ2-7; maybe TRBD2 (5 bases). The CDR3 runs to 16 residues. CDR1 and CDR2 from the germline V gene are ENHRY and SYGVKD. V was shortened by 2 bases and J by 3 bases, with 17 bases between the two germline ends. The CDR3 loop reads CAISEPSGQRDYEQYF. The CDR3 region has the DNA TGTGCCATCAGTGAGCCTTCTGGCCAACGGGACTACGAGCAGTACTTC.

The chain joins TRBV25-1 to TRBJ2-1; D is ambiguous. Germline V gives CDR1 MGHDK, CDR2 SYGVNS. CDR3 length: 14 amino acids. V lost 2 bases and J lost 4, with 9 bases in between. The CDR3 here is CASSEPTVYNEQFF. The CDR3 nucleotides are TGTGCCAGCAGTGAACCCACGGTTTACAATGAGCAGTTCTTC. The full variable domain, completed using reference TRBV25-1 and TRBJ2-1, is EADIYQTPRYLVIGTGKKITLECSQTMGHDKMYWYQQDPGMELHLIHYSYGVNSTEKGDLSSESTVSRIRTEHFPLTLESARPSHTSQYLCASSEPTVYNEQFFGPGTRLTVL.

The chain links TRBV6-5 to TRBJ2-7; no firm D call. Germline loops: CDR1 MNHEY, CDR2 SVGAGI. The CDR3 consists of 14 residues. The ends were cut back, 7 bases at V and 2 bases at J, with 15 bases in the middle. The CDR3 DNA sequence: TGTGCCAGCAATGGCCGTCTTTCCACCTACGAGCAGTACTTC. Protein: CASNGRLSTYEQYF.

This sequence joins TRBV6-1 and TRBJ2-7; 7 bases match TRBD2. Trimming at V came to 6 bases and at J to 3 bases, leaving 11 bases not matched to a gene. Germline V lookup: CDR1 MNHNS, CDR2 SASEGT. The CDR3 totals 15 residues. The CDR3 sequence: CASRKDGRFLYEQYF. Here the CDR3 DNA reads TGTGCCAGCAGAAAGGACGGGAGGTTCCTCTACGAGCAGTACTTC.

This clone was counted only a few times. The rearrangement links TRBV18 to TRBJ2-5; weak D call: TRBD1 (6 bases). Germline CDR1 reads KGHSH; CDR2 reads LQKENI. V lost 3 bases, J lost 2 bases, and 13 bases lay in between. This CDR3 is built from 15 residues. This CDR3 is CASSPAGAGQETQYF. CDR3 sequence (DNA): TGTGCCAGCTCACCGGCAGGGGCAGGGCAAGAGACCCAGTACTTC.

This sequence joins TRBV19 and TRBJ2-1, with 7 bases matching TRBD2. The J segment lost 5 bases and the V segment lost 4 bases, leaving 5 bases of the junction unmatched. CDR3 length equals 14 residues. CDR1 and CDR2 (germline): LNHDA, SQIVND (reference sequence). The CDR3 coding sequence is TGTGCCAGTAGTACGGGGAGGGACGACAATGAGCAGTTCTTC. It specifies CASSTGRDDNEQFF.

This chain connects TRBV7-2 to TRBJ2-5; D might be TRBD2 (6 bases). CDR1 and CDR2 (germline): SGHTA, FQGNSA. Trimming stripped 2 bases from V and 5 bases from J, with 9 bases between. This CDR3 is built from 13 residues. CDR3 sequence reads: CASSLSEGETQYF. The CDR3 DNA reads as TGTGCCAGCAGCTTATCGGAGGGGGAGACCCAGTACTTC. Filled out from reference TRBV7-2 and TRBJ2-5, the complete variable domain reads GAGVSQSPSNKVTEKGKDVELRCDPISGHTALYWYRQSLGQGLEFLIYFQGNSAPDKSGLPSDRFSAERTGGSVSTLTIQRTQQEDSAVYLCASSLSEGETQYFGPGTRLLVL.

This clone has only one observation. The chain couples TRBV11-2 to TRBJ1-4, with TRBD1 matching over 7 bases. The germline CDR1 and CDR2 sequences are SGHAT and FQNNGV. The V segment lost 5 bases and the J segment 3 bases; nucleotides outside the gene matches: 6. The CDR3 runs to 15 residues. In DNA, the CDR3 is TGTGCCAGCAGCGCCACAGGGGCCCCTAATGAAAAACTGTTTTTT. It codes for CASSATGAPNEKLFF.

The V and J genes are TRBV6-5 and TRBJ2-4, with 7 bases that match TRBD1. Germline loops: CDR1 MNHEY, CDR2 SVGAGI. This CDR3 has 16 amino acids. Germline trimming cut 2 bases from V and 1 base from J; bases unmatched to any gene: 5. The CDR3 nucleotides are TGTGCCAGCAGTTACACGAAACAGGGGGCCAAAAACATTCAGTACTTC. Translation gives CASSYTKQGAKNIQYF.

To note about this clone: Germline and junction disagree at one end, which may indicate a read error. The chain joins TRBV7-7 to TRBJ2-5, with TRBD1 as a possible D gene (5 bases). This CDR3 comprises 14 residues. CDR1 and CDR2 from the germline V gene are SSHAT and FNYEAQ (reference sequence). The CDR3 reads CASSLSWGLETQYF. CDR3 nucleotides: TGTGCTAGCAGCTTATCATGGGGCCTGGAGACCCAGTACTTC.

CDR3 sequence reads: CASSFDGRLTYEQYF. DNA of the CDR3: TGTGCCAGCAGCTTTGACGGAAGACTAACCTACGAGCAGTACTTC. V is TRBV5-6 and J is TRBJ2-7, with D tentatively TRBD2 (5 bases). Germline V CDR1 and CDR2: SGHDT, YYEEEE. Trimming took 2 bases from V and 2 from J, leaving 14 bases between them. This CDR3 is 15 amino acids long.

The chain employs TRBV27 and TRBJ2-5, with D perhaps matching TRBD1 (6 bases). V was clipped by 5 bases and J by 1 base, with 17 bases between them. Germline V gene data show CDR1 as MNHEY and CDR2 as SMNVEV (reference sequence). The CDR3 totals 16 residues. The CDR3, as DNA: TGTGCCAGCAGTAAAAAGCAGGGGTGGGGCCAAGAGACCCAGTACTTC. The encoded protein is CASSKKQGWGQETQYF.

The genes are TRBV2 and TRBJ2-1; weak D call: TRBD2 (5 bases). V lost 5 bases, J lost 4 bases, and 9 bases lay in between. Looked up from germline, CDR1 is SNHLY and CDR2 is FYNNEI. The CDR3 spans 13 residues. The CDR3 DNA reads as TGTGCCAGCAGTCCCGACTATTACAATGAGCAGTTCTTC. The encoded protein is CASSPDYYNEQFF.

The rearrangement joins TRBV14 to TRBJ1-1; 9 bases agree with TRBD1. The ends lost 1 base at V and 5 bases at J; junction bases unmatched: 11. The length of the CDR3 is 17 residues. Germline CDR1 SGHDN, CDR2 FVKESK. Here the CDR3 reads CASSQVDRGILITEAFF. Written as DNA, the CDR3 is TGTGCCAGCAGCCAAGTAGACAGGGGGATTTTAATAACTGAAGCTTTCTTT.

The chain is built from TRBV6-5 and TRBJ2-5; 10 nucleotides align to TRBD1. V shed 0 bases, J shed 11 bases, and the junction held 12 bases outside the gene matches. Germline CDR1 MNHEY, CDR2 SVGAGI. This CDR3 is 16 amino acids long. The CDR3 DNA sequence: TGTGCCAGCAGTTACTCGAGATTTTGGGACAGGGGTGAGCAGTACTTC. Translation gives CASSYSRFWDRGEQYF.